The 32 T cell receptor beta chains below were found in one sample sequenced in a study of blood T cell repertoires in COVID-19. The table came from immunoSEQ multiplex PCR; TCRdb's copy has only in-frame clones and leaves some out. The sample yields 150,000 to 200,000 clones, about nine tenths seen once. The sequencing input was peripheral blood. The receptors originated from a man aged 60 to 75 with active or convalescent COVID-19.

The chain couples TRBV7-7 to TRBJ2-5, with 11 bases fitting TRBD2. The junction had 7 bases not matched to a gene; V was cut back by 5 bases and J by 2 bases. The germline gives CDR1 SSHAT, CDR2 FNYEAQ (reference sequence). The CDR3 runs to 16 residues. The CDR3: CASSPGLAGRQETQYF. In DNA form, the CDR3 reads TGTGCCAGCAGCCCCGGACTAGCGGGCAGACAAGAGACCCAGTACTTC.

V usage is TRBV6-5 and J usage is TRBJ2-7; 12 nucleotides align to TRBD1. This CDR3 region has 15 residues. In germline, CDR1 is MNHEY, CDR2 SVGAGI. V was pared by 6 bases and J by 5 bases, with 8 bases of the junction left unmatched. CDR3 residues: CASSKPGTGGHEQYF. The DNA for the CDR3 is TGTGCCAGCAGCAAGCCCGGGACAGGGGGCCACGAGCAGTACTTC.

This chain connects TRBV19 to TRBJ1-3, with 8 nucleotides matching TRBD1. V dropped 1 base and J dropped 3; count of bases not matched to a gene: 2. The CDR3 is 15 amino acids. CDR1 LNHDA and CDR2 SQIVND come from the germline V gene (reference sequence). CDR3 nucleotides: TGTGCCAGTAGTATAGTCGGACAGGGTGGAAACACCATATATTTT. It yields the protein CASSIVGQGGNTIYF.

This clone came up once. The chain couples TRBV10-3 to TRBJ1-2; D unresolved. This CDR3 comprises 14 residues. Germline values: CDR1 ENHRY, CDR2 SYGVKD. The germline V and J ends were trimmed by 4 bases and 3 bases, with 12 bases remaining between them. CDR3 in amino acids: CAISGTSQDYGYTF. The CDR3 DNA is TGTGCCATCAGTGGGACTTCACAAGACTATGGCTACACCTTC.

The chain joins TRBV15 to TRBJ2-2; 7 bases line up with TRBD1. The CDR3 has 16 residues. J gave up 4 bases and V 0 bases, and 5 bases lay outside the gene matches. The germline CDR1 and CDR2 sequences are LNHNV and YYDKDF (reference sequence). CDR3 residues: CATSRDDRAGTGELFF. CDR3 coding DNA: TGTGCCACCAGCAGAGACGACAGGGCTGGCACCGGGGAGCTGTTTTTT.

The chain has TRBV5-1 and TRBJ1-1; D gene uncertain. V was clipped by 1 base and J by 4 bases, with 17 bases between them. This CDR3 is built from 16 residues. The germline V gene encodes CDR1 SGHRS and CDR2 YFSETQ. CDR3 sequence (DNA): TGCGCCAGCAGCTTGAGCGTCTCCCGAGGGCGCACTGAAGCTTTCTTT. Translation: CASSLSVSRGRTEAFF.

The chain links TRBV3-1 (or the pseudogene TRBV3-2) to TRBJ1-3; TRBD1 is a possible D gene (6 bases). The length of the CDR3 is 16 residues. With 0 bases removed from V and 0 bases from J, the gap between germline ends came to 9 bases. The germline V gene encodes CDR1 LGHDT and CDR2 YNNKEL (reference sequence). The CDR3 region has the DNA TGTGCCAGCAGCCAAGAAGGACAGAGCTCTGGAAACACCATATATTTT. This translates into CASSQEGQSSGNTIYF.

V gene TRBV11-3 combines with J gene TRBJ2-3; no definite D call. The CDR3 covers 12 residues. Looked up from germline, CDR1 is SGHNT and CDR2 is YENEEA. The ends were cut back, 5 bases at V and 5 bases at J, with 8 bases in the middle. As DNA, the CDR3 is TGTGCCAGCAGCCAGGTAGAAGATACGCAGTATTTT. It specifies CASSQVEDTQYF.

This CDR3 is CASSLALRPGDEQYF. The CDR3 DNA reads as TGTGCCAGCAGCTTAGCTCTCCGACCCGGAGACGAGCAGTACTTC. This chain joins TRBV7-8 and TRBJ2-7; D is unresolved. Germline V CDR1 and CDR2: SGHVS, FQNEAQ. The CDR3 totals 15 residues. Deletions cut 0 bases from V and 5 bases from J, with 14 bases between.

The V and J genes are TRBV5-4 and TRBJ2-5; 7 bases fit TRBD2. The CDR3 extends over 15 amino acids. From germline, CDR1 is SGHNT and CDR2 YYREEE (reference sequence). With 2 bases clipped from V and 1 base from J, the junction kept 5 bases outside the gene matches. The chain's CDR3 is CASSFAGTTQETQYF. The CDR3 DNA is TGTGCCAGCAGCTTTGCCGGGACTACCCAAGAGACCCAGTACTTC.

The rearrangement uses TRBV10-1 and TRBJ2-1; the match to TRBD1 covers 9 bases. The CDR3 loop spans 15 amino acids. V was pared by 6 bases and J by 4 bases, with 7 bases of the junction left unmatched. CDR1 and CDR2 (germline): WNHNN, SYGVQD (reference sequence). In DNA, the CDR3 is TGCGCCAGCAGCGCGGACAGGGGACCTTACAATGAGCAGTTCTTC. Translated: CASSADRGPYNEQFF.

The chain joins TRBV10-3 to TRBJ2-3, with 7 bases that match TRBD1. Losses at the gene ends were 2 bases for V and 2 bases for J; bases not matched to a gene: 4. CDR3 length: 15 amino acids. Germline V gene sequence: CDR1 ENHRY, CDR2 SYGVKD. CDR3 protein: CAISELGQYTDTQYF. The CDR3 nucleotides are TGTGCCATCAGTGAGCTGGGACAGTACACAGATACGCAGTATTTT.

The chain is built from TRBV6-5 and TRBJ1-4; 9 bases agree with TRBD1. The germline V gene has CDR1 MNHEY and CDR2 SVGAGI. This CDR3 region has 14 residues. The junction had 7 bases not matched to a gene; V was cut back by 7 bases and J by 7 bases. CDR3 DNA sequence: TGTGCCAGCATTAGGGACAGGGAGGGTGAAAAACTGTTTTTT. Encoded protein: CASIRDREGEKLFF.

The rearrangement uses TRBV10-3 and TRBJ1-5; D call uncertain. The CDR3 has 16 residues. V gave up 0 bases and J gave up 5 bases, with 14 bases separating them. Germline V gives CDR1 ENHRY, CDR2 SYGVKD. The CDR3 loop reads CAISESSAQDHQPQHF. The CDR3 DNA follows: TGTGCCATCAGTGAGTCGTCAGCGCAAGATCATCAGCCCCAGCATTTT.

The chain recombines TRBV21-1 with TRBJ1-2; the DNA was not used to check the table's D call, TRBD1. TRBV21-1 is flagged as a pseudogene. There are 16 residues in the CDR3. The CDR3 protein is CASRGTGGKVHYGYTF. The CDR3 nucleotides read TGTGCCAGCCGAGGGACAGGGGGAAAAGTTCACTATGGCTACACCTTC.

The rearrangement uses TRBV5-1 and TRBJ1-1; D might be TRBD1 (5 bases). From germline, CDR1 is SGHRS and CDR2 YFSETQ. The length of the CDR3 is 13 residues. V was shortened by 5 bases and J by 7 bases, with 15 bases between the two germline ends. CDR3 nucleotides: TGCGCCAGCAGTCCTGTCGGGACTTATGAAGCTTTCTTT. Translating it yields CASSPVGTYEAFF.

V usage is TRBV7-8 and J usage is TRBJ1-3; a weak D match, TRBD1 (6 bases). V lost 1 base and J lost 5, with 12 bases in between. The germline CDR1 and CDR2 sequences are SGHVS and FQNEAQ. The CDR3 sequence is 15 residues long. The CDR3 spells CASSLDQGWRNTIYF. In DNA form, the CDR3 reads TGTGCCAGCAGCTTAGATCAGGGGTGGAGAAACACCATATATTTT.

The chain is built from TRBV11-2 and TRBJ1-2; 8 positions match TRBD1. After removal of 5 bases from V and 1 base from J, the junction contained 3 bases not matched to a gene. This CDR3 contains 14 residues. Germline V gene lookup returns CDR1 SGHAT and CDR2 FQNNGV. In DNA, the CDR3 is TGTGCCAGCAGCGCTGGGACAGGTAACTATGGCTACACCTTC. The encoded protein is CASSAGTGNYGYTF.

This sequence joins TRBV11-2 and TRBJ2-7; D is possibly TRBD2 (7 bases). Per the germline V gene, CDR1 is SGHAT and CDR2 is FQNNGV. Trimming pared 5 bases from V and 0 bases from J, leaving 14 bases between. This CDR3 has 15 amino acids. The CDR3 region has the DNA TGTGCCAGCAGCCCCCGAGCGGGACACTCCTACGAGCAGTACTTC. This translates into CASSPRAGHSYEQYF.

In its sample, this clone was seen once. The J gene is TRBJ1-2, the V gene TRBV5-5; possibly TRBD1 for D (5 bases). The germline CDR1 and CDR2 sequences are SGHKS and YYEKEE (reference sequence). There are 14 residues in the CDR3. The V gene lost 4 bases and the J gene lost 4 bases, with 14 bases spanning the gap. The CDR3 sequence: CASSQGGLSYGYTF. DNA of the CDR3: TGTGCCAGCAGCCAGGGTGGGTTGAGCTATGGCTACACCTTC.

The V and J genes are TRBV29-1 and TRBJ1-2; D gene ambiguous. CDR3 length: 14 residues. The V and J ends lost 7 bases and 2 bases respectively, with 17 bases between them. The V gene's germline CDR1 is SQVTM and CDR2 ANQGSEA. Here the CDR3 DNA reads TGCAGCGCTCGCACGACGGGAACCAACTATGGCTACACCTTC. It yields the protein CSARTTGTNYGYTF.

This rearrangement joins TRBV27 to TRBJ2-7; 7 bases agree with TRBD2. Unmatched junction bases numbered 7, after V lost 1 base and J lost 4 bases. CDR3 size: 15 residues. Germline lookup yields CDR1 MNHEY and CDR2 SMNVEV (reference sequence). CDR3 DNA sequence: TGTGCCAGCAGTTTATATGAGGGAGGGCCTTACGAGCAGTACTTC. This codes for CASSLYEGGPYEQYF.

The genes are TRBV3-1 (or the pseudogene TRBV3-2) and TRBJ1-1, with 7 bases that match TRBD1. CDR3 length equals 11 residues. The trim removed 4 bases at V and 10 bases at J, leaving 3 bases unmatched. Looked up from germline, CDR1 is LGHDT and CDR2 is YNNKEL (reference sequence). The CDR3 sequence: CASSRQGGAFF. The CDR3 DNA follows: TGTGCCAGCAGCCGACAGGGAGGAGCTTTCTTT.

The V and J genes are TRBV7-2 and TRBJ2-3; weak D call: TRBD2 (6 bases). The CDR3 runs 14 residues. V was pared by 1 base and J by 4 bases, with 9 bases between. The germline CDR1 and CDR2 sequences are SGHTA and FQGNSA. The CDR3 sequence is CASSLGLASDTQYF. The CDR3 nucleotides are TGTGCCAGCAGCTTAGGGCTAGCGTCAGATACGCAGTATTTT.

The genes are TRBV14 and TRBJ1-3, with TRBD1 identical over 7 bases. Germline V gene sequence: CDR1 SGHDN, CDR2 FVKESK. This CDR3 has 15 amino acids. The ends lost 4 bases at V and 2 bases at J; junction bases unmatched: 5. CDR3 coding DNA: TGTGCCAGCAGCCTTACAGGGGCCGCTGGAAACACCATATATTTT. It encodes CASSLTGAAGNTIYF. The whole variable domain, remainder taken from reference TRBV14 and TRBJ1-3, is EAGVTQFPSHSVIEKGQTVTLRCDPISGHDNLYWYRRVMGKEIKFLLHFVKESKQDESGMPNNRFLAERTGGTYSTLKVQPAELEDSGVYFCASSLTGAAGNTIYFGEGSWLTVV.

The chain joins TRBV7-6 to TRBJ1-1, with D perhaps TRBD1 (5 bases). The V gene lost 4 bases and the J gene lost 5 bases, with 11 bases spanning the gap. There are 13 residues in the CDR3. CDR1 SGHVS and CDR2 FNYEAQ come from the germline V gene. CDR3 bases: TGTGCCAGCAGCTCCCGGGAGGGGACTGAAGCTTTCTTT. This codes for CASSSREGTEAFF. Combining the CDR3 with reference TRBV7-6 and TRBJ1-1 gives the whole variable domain GAGVSQSPRYKVTKRGQDVALRCDPISGHVSLYWYRQALGQGPEFLTYFNYEAQQDKSGLPNDRFSAERPEGSISTLTIQRTEQRDSAMYRCASSSREGTEAFFGQGTRLTVV.

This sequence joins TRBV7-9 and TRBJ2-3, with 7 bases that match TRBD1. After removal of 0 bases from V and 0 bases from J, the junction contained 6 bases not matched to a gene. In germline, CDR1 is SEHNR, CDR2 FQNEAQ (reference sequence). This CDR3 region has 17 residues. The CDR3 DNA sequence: TGTGCCAGCAGCTTAGCGTACAGGGGTCCTAGCACAGATACGCAGTATTTT. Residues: CASSLAYRGPSTDTQYF.

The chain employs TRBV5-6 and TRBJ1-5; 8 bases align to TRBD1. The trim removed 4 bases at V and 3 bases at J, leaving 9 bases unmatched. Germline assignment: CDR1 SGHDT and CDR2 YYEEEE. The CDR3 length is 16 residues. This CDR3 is CASSRQGPGANQPQHF. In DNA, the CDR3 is TGTGCCAGCAGCAGACAGGGGCCAGGGGCCAATCAGCCCCAGCATTTT.

The CDR3 coding sequence is TGTGCCAGCAGTACTTACGCGAAAGCTTTCTTT. Translation gives CASSTYAKAFF. This rearrangement joins TRBV12-3 or TRBV12-4 to TRBJ1-1; no clear D. This CDR3 has 11 residues. V lost 5 bases to trimming and J lost 9 bases, with 10 bases between them.

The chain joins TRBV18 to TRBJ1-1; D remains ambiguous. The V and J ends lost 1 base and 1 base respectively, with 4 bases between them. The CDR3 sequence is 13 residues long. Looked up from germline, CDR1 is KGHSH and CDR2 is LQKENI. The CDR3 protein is CASSPQRNTEAFF. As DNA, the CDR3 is TGTGCCAGCTCACCACAGAGGAACACTGAAGCTTTCTTT.

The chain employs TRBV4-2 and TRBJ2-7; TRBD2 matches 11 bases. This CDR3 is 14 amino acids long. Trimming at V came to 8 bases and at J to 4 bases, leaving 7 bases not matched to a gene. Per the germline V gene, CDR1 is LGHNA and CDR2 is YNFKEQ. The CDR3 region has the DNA TGTGCCAGCGCGGCCACTAGCGGGAGTTACGAGCAGTACTTC. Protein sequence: CASAATSGSYEQYF.

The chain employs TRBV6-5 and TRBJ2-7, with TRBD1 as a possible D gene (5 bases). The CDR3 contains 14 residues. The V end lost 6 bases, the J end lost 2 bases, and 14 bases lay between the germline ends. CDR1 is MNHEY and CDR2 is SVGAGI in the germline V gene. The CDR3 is CASRSRGRTYEQYF. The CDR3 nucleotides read TGTGCCAGCAGATCAAGGGGCCGAACCTACGAGCAGTACTTC.